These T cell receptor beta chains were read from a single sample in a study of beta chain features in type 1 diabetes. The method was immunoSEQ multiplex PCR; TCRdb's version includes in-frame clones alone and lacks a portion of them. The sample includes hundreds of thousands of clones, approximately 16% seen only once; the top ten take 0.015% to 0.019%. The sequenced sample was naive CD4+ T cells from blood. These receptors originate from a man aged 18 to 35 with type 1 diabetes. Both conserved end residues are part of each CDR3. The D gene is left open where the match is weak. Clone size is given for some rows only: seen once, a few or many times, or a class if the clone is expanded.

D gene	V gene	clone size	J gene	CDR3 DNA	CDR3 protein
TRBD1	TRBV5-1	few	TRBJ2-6	TGCGCCAGCAGCTGGCCGGGACAGGGGGCTGACTCTGGGGCCAACGTCCTGACTTTC	CASSWPGQGADSGANVLTF
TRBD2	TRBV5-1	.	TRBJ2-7	TGCGCCAGCAGCCCCGACGGGAGGGATCTCGGCGAGCAGTACTTC	CASSPDGRDLGEQYF
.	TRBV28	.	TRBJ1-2	TGTGCCACTGGTGGGACACGGGGTGTTTTTAGCTATGGCTACACCTTC	CATGGTRGVFSYGYTF
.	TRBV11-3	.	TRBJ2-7	TGTGCCAGCAGCCCCCGGGGGACCTACGAGCAGTACTTC	CASSPRGTYEQYF
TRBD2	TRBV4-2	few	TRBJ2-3	TGTGCCAGCAGCCAGGGGGGACTAGCGGGCCAAGATACGCAGTATTTT	CASSQGGLAGQDTQYF
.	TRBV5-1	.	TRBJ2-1	TGCGCCAGCAGTTTAGGGGGAGCGACCTACAATGAGCAGTTCTTC	CASSLGGATYNEQFF
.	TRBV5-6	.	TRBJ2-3	TGTGCCAGCAGCTTTGGTAGTGGTTTTGGGGCCGGCACAGATACGCAGTATTTT	CASSFGSGFGAGTDTQYF
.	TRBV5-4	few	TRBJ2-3	TGTGCCAGCAGCTCCCCGACCGGGGATACGCAGTATTTT	CASSSPTGDTQYF
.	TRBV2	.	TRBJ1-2	TGTGCCAGCAGTGACCTGACAGACAACTATGGCTACACCTTC	CASSDLTDNYGYTF
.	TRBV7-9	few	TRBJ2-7	TGTGCCAGCAGCCCAATTTACGGACGGGACTACGAGCAGTACTTC	CASSPIYGRDYEQYF
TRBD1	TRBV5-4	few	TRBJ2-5	TGTGCCAGCAGCTCAGGGACAGGGGGCGCGGAAGAGACCCAGTACTTC	CASSSGTGGAEETQYF
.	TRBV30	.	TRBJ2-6	TGTGCCTGGAGCATCTCTGGGGCCAACGTCCTGACTTTC	CAWSISGANVLTF
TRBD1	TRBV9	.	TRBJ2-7	TGTGCCAGCAGCTCCCACGGACAGGCCTTAAACTACGAGCAGTACTTC	CASSSHGQALNYEQYF
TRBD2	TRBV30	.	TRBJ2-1	TGTGCCTGGACTAGCGGGAGGGGTGATGAGCAGTTCTTC	CAWTSGRGDEQFF
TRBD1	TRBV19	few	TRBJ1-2	TGTGCCAGTAACCCCGGGACAGGGGTATATGGCTACACCTTC	CASNPGTGVYGYTF
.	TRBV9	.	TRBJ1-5	TGTGCCAGCAGCCCCGGGCGGGGAAGCAATCAGCCCCAGCATTTT	CASSPGRGSNQPQHF
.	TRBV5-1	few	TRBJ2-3	TGCGCCAGCAGCTTTATGCGCCCCACAGATACGCAGTATTTT	CASSFMRPTDTQYF
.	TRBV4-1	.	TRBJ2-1	TGCGCCAGCAGCCAAGGAATGGCAGATTACAATGAGCAGTTCTTC	CASSQGMADYNEQFF
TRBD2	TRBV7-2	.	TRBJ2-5	TGTGCCAGCAGCCCGGGGGGGGTGGGAGAGACCCAGTACTTC	CASSPGGVGETQYF
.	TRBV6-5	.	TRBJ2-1	TGTGCCAGCAGAAGCCCAGGAGGGAATGAGCAGTTCTTC	CASRSPGGNEQFF
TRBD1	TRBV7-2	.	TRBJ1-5	TGTGCCAGCAGTCCACAGGGGGGCAATGGCAATCAGCCCCAGCATTTT	CASSPQGGNGNQPQHF
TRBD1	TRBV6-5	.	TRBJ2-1	TGTGCCAGCAGTAGACCGGGACAGGGGAAGGATGAGCAGTTCTTC	CASSRPGQGKDEQFF
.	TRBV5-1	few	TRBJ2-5	TGCGCCAGCAGCCCCGAGGAGGGCCAGACCCAGTACTTC	CASSPEEGQTQYF
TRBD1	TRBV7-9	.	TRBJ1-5	TGTGCCAGCAGCTTAAGTACAGGGGGAGACCCCCAGCATTTT	CASSLSTGGDPQHF
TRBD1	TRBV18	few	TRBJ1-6	TGTGCCAGCTCACCCTGGGACAGGGGGGCGTATAATTCACCCCTCCACTTT	CASSPWDRGAYNSPLHF
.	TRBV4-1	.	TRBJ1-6	TGCGCCAGCAGCCAAGGATGGTCTAAAGAGAATTCACCCCTCCACTTT	CASSQGWSKENSPLHF
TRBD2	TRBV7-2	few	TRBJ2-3	TGTGCCAGCAGCTTGGGTCCTAGCGGGGCAGGTACGCAGTATTTT	CASSLGPSGAGTQYF
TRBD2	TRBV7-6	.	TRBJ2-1	TGTGCCAGCAGCCAGAGCGGGGGGTCACACAATGAGCAGTTCTTC	CASSQSGGSHNEQFF
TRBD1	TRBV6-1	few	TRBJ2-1	TGTGCCAGCAGTTCCCCGGGGACAGGGTTTAATGAGCAGTTCTTC	CASSSPGTGFNEQFF
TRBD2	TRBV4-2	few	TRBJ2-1	TGTGCCAGCAGCCCCTCCGGGACTAGCGGGATCAATGAGCAGTTCTTC	CASSPSGTSGINEQFF
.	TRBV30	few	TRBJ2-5	TGTGCCTGGGGGCCGGGACATGGAGAGACCCAGTACTTC	CAWGPGHGETQYF
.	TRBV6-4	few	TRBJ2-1	TGTGCCAGCAGTGTTGCGGTGGACTACAATGAGCAGTTCTTC	CASSVAVDYNEQFF
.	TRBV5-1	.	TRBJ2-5	TGCGCCAGCAGCTTGACAGGGACCCAAGAGACCCAGTACTTC	CASSLTGTQETQYF
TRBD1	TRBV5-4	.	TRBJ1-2	TGTGCCAGCAGCCTCCGGGACAGGGTGTCCGGCTACACCTTC	CASSLRDRVSGYTF
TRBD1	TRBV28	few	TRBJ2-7	TGTGCCAGCAGTTTCCGGGGCAGGGGGAACCACGAGCAGTACTTC	CASSFRGRGNHEQYF
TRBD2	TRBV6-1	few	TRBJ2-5	TGTGCCAGCAGTGAGTTAGTAGCGGGTGAGGAGACCCAGTACTTC	CASSELVAGEETQYF
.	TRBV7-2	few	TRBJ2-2	TGTGCCAGCAGCTTAGTAGCGGTTATGAACACCGGGGAGCTGTTTTTT	CASSLVAVMNTGELFF
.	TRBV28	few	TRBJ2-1	TGTGCCAGCAGTTGGGGAGCTATCTCCTACAATGAGCAGTTCTTC	CASSWGAISYNEQFF
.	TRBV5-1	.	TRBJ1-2	TGCGCCAGCAGCTTGGACAGGTCAGACTATGGCTACACCTTC	CASSLDRSDYGYTF
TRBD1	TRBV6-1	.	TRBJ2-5	TGTGCCAGCAGTGAACTATGGACAGGGGGCGGGGAGACCCAGTACTTC	CASSELWTGGGETQYF
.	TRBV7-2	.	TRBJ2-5	TGTGCCAGCAGCTTAGTTTCTGGCTACCAAGAGACCCAGTACTTC	CASSLVSGYQETQYF
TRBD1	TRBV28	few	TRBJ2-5	TGTGCCAGCAGCTTTGGGGCAGGGACAGGGGAGACCCAGTACTTC	CASSFGAGTGETQYF
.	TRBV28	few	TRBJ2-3	TGTGCCAGCAGTTGGGGGGGGCGCACAGATACGCAGTATTTT	CASSWGGRTDTQYF
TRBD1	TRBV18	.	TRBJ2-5	TGTGCCAGCTCACCGCAAGACAGGGTTGGCGAGACCCAGTACTTC	CASSPQDRVGETQYF
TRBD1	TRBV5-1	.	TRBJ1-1	TGCGCCAGCAGCTCACGAGGACAGGGGACCACTGAAGCTTTCTTT	CASSSRGQGTTEAFF
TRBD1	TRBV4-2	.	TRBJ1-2	TGTGCCAGCAGCCAAGGTCAGGGGGCCGTTTATGGCTACACCTTC	CASSQGQGAVYGYTF
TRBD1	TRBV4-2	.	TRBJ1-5	TGTGCCAGCAGCCAAGAGCGGACCGGGACAGGCAATCAGCCCCAGCATTTT	CASSQERTGTGNQPQHF